The 15 T cell receptor beta chains below all came from one sample that was sequenced in a study of vaccination effects on CD4 cells after COVID-19. Viral peptide pools were used in the ViraFEST assay to expand antigen-specific CD4+ T cells, and sequencing came afterward. Following 10 days of culture, CD4+ T cells were isolated. Documented for the person is a PCR-confirmed SARS-CoV-2 infection occurring between March and December 2020. Assay: immunoSEQ multiplex PCR; the TCRdb copy retains only in-frame clones and omits some. The data show 22,000 or so clones, with 75% to 85% seen just once and around 38% held by the top ten. Their cognate antigens are unknown. The specimen was CD4+ T cells from PBMCs cultured with a peptide pool, collected before COVID-19 vaccination. These receptors all stem from a human donor who had a prior SARS-CoV-2 infection.

J is TRBJ1-2 and V is TRBV6-5; D unresolved. The CDR3 consists of 13 residues. V was clipped by 6 bases and J by 4 bases, with 12 bases between them. Germline CDR1 reads MNHEY; CDR2 reads SVGAGI. DNA for the CDR3: TGTGCCAGCAGCAGAGGGCCCCCCTATGGCTACACCTTC. The encoded protein is CASSRGPPYGYTF.

The rearrangement links TRBV6-5 to TRBJ1-5; 7 bases align to TRBD1. Germline V gives CDR1 MNHEY, CDR2 SVGAGI. Trimming cost V 6 bases and J 4 bases; bases outside gene matches: 3. The CDR3 is 13 amino acids. CDR3 sequence (DNA): TGTGCCAGCAGGGGACAGTTAAATCAGCCCCAGCATTTT. It specifies CASRGQLNQPQHF.

V and J are TRBV9 and TRBJ2-3; TRBD2 aligns across 8 bases. The CDR3 covers 16 residues. The ends lost 2 bases at V and 5 bases at J; junction bases unmatched: 10. Germline loops: CDR1 SGDLS, CDR2 YYNGEE. Here the CDR3 reads CASSVAGGSLEDTQYF. The DNA for the CDR3 is TGTGCCAGCAGCGTGGCGGGGGGCAGCCTTGAAGATACGCAGTATTTT.

The V call is TRBV11-2, the J call TRBJ1-3; D unresolved. The length of the CDR3 is 16 residues. V lost 5 bases and J lost 0, with 14 bases in between. CDR1 is SGHAT, CDR2 FQNNGV, per germline. The CDR3 here is CASSVLAPLSGNTIYF. CDR3 in DNA: TGTGCCAGCAGCGTCCTCGCTCCGCTCTCTGGAAACACCATATATTTT.

The chain uses TRBV6-5 and TRBJ2-5; possible D gene TRBD2, 5 bases. This CDR3 is 16 amino acids long. Deletions cut 0 bases from V and 1 base from J, with 12 bases between. CDR1 and CDR2 (germline): MNHEY, SVGAGI. The chain's CDR3 is CASSYSGGQPQETQYF. The CDR3 DNA reads TGTGCCAGCAGTTACTCTGGCGGGCAACCCCAAGAGACCCAGTACTTC.

This chain links TRBV7-2 with TRBJ2-3; 7 bases map to TRBD1. The germline CDR1 and CDR2 sequences are SGHTA and FQGNSA. The trim removed 5 bases at V and 2 bases at J, leaving 10 bases unmatched. The CDR3 is made up of 16 amino acids. The CDR3: CASSATGIPYTDTQYF. In DNA form, the CDR3 reads TGTGCCAGCAGCGCGACAGGGATCCCTTACACAGATACGCAGTATTTT.

This rearrangement joins TRBV3-1 (or the pseudogene TRBV3-2) to TRBJ2-2; D is uncertain. The CDR3 has 12 amino acids. Germline lookup yields CDR1 LGHDT and CDR2 YNNKEL (reference sequence). V lost 1 base and J 7 bases, leaving 4 bases between the germline ends. Here the CDR3 reads CASSQGHGELFF. The CDR3 region has the DNA TGTGCCAGCAGCCAAGGGCACGGGGAGCTGTTTTTT.

The rearrangement uses TRBV5-1 and TRBJ2-6; D may match TRBD1 or TRBD2 (5 bases each). The CDR3 spans 19 residues. Per the germline V gene, CDR1 is SGHRS and CDR2 is YFSETQ. The germline V and J ends were trimmed by 0 bases and 1 base, with 17 bases remaining between them. In DNA, the CDR3 is TGCGCCAGCAGCTTGGTAGGGGCTAGCCTACCATCTGGGGCCAACGTCCTGACTTTC. This codes for CASSLVGASLPSGANVLTF.

This chain uses TRBV29-1 with TRBJ1-2; 9 bases line up with TRBD1. The junction had 10 bases not matched to a gene; V was cut back by 6 bases and J by 5 bases. The CDR3 runs 14 residues. Germline CDR1 is SQVTM and CDR2 is ANQGSEA. This chain's CDR3 is CSVGTGYPSYGYTF. The CDR3, as DNA: TGCAGCGTAGGGACAGGGTACCCTTCTTATGGCTACACCTTC. The full variable domain, rest sourced from reference TRBV29-1 and TRBJ1-2, is SAVISQKPSRDICQRGTSLTIQCQVDSQVTMMFWYRQQPGQSLTLIATANQGSEATYESGFVIDKFPISRPNLTFSTLTVSNMSPEDSSIYLCSVGTGYPSYGYTFGSGTRLTVV.

The J gene is TRBJ2-3, the V gene TRBV5-1, with D tentatively TRBD2 (6 bases). V lost 4 bases and J lost 5, with 11 bases in between. This CDR3 spans 13 amino acids. Germline lookup yields CDR1 SGHRS and CDR2 YFSETQ. The CDR3 spells CASSERVEDTQYF. The CDR3 DNA follows: TGCGCCAGCAGCGAGCGGGTCGAAGATACGCAGTATTTT.

V and J are TRBV2 and TRBJ1-5; D possibly corresponds to TRBD1 (6 bases). The germline V and J ends were trimmed by 4 bases and 6 bases, with 13 bases remaining between them. The CDR3 is made up of 14 amino acids. In germline, CDR1 is SNHLY, CDR2 FYNNEI. CDR3 amino acids: CASSGRGAGQPQHF. The CDR3 nucleotides are TGTGCCAGCAGTGGTAGGGGGGCCGGTCAGCCCCAGCATTTT.

The chain recombines TRBV15 with TRBJ2-7; possibly TRBD1 or TRBD2 for D (6 bases each). The CDR3 length is 14 residues. V shed 0 bases and J shed 4 bases, with 10 bases lying between them. Germline assignment: CDR1 LNHNV and CDR2 YYDKDF (reference sequence). CDR3 nucleotides: TGTGCCACCAGCAGAGACTGGGGGGCGTACGAGCAGTACTTC. Its translation is CATSRDWGAYEQYF.

J is TRBJ2-3 and V is TRBV7-2; TRBD1 is a possible D gene (5 bases). V was shortened by 1 base and J by 4 bases, with 12 bases between the two germline ends. There are 15 residues in the CDR3. Germline V CDR1 and CDR2: SGHTA, FQGNSA. The CDR3 protein is CASSLGVRGADTQYF. For the CDR3, the DNA is TGTGCCAGCAGCTTAGGTGTTAGGGGCGCAGATACGCAGTATTTT.

V and J are TRBV4-2 and TRBJ2-1, with unresolved D. The CDR3 length is 12 residues. V lost 1 base, J lost 8 bases, and 6 bases lay in between. The V gene's germline CDR1 is LGHNA and CDR2 YNFKEQ. CDR3 coding DNA: TGTGCCAGCAGCCAAGCGAGGTATGAGCAGTTCTTC. Translating it yields CASSQARYEQFF.

With respect to this clone: A junction end diverges from the germline sequence, so it may reflect a read error. The V gene is TRBV19, the J gene TRBJ1-1, with 10 bases identical to TRBD1. Germline V gene lookup returns CDR1 LNHDA and CDR2 SQIVND (reference sequence). This CDR3 spans 16 amino acids. The CDR3 sequence: CASSTRSGQGHTEAFF. As DNA, the CDR3 is TGTGCCAGCAGTACTCGGTCGGGACAGGGGCACACTGAAGCTTTCTTT.